This is a list of T cell receptor beta chains from one sample in a study of CD8+ T cells in alopecia areata. The method was immunoSEQ multiplex PCR; TCRdb's version includes in-frame clones alone and lacks a portion of them. Found here are fewer than 250,000 clones, about three fifths of them singletons; the top ten hold less than 0.8%. The material was CD4+ T cells sorted from blood, obtained at week 4, from a patient treated with tofacitinib. The receptor set was obtained from a human donor with alopecia areata. CDR3s include the opening cysteine and the closing phenylalanine or tryptophan. A D gene is named only where the DNA matches it firmly. Size tells how often a clone was seen (once, few, many) or the class of an expanded clone, and some rows leave it out.

cdr3_length,j_call,v_call,clone_size,d_call,cdr3_nt,cdr3_aa
16,TRBJ2-6,TRBV4-3,few,NA,TGCGCCAGCAGCCAGTGGGCGGGCTCTGGGGCCAACGTCCTGACTTTC,CASSQWAGSGANVLTF
16,TRBJ2-5,TRBV11-2,few,TRBD2,TGTGCCAGCAGCCCCCGAAGCGGGAGATGGGCAGAGACCCAGTACTTC,CASSPRSGRWAETQYF
11,TRBJ1-2,TRBV5-1,NA,NA,TGCGCCAGCAGATTGCGGGCCGGCTACACCTTC,CASRLRAGYTF
12,TRBJ2-7,TRBV5-1,NA,NA,TGCGCCAGCAGCTTGGGCGGGGTTGAGCAGTACTTC,CASSLGGVEQYF
10,TRBJ2-7,TRBV10-3,NA,NA,TGTGCCATCGGCGACTACGAGCAGTACTTC,CAIGDYEQYF
16,TRBJ1-5,TRBV25-1,NA,TRBD1,TGTGCCAGCAGTGAATCCGGCAGGGGGGACAATCAGCCCCAGCATTTT,CASSESGRGDNQPQHF
15,TRBJ2-5,TRBV11-2,NA,TRBD2,TGTGCCAGCAGCCGAAGCGGGGGAGGGAGGAAGACCCAGTACTTC,CASSRSGGGRKTQYF
15,TRBJ1-5,TRBV9,few,TRBD1,TGTGCCAGCAGCGTCACAGGACAGGGACTGGAGCCCCAGCATTTT,CASSVTGQGLEPQHF
18,TRBJ2-6,TRBV4-2,NA,NA,TGTGCCAGCAGCCAAGATCTCTCTGGGAGCTCTGGGGCCAACGTCCTGACTTTC,CASSQDLSGSSGANVLTF
12,TRBJ2-3,TRBV29-1,NA,TRBD2,TGCAGCGTGGGTCGGGAGGGAGATACGCAGTATTTT,CSVGREGDTQYF
12,TRBJ1-2,TRBV14,NA,NA,TGTGCCAGCAGCCAAGGGGGCTATGGCTACACCTTC,CASSQGGYGYTF
11,TRBJ2-7,TRBV20-1,NA,NA,TGCAGTGCTAGTCCGGGATCCGAGCAGTACTTC,CSASPGSEQYF
13,TRBJ2-7,TRBV30,NA,NA,TGTGCCTGGAGTGAGGGACTGCCCTACGAGCAGCACTTC,CAWSEGLPYEQHF
12,TRBJ2-5,TRBV30,NA,NA,TGTGCCTGGAGTATTCGACCTGAGACCCAGTACTTC,CAWSIRPETQYF
13,TRBJ2-7,TRBV5-1,NA,NA,TGCGCCAGCAGCTTGGGACTGAACTACGAGCAGTACTTC,CASSLGLNYEQYF